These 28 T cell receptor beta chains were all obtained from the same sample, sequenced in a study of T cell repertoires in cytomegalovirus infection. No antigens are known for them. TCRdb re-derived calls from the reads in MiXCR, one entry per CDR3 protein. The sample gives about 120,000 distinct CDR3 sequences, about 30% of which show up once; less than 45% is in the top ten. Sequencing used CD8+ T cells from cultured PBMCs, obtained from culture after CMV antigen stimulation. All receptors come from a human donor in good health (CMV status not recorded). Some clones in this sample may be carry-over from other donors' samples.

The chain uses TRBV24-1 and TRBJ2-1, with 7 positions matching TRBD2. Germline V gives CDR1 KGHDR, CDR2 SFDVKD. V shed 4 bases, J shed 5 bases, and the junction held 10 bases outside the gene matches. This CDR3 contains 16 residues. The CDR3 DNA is TGTGCCACCAGTGACCCTGGGGACTATCTTCACAATGAGCAGTTCTTC. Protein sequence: CATSDPGDYLHNEQFF.

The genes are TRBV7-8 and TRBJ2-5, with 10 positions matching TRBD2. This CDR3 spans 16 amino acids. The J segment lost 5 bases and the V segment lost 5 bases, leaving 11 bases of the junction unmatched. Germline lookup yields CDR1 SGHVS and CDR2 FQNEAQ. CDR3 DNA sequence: TGTGCCAGCAGCCGAGGGGTTAGCGGGGGGTTGGAGACCCAGTACTTC. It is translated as CASSRGVSGGLETQYF.

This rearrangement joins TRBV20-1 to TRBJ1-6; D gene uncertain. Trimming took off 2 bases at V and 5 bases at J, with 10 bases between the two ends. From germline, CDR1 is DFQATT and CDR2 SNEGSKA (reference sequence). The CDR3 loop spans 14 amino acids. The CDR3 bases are TGCAGTGCTAGATCTTCGGGCCATAATTCACCCCTCCACTTT. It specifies CSARSSGHNSPLHF.

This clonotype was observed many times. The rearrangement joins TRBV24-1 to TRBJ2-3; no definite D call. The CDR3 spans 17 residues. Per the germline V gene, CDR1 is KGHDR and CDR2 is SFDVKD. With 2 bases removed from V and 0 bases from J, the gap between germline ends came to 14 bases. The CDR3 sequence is CATSDSSGPPSTDTQYF. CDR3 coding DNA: TGTGCCACCAGTGATTCAAGTGGACCCCCTAGCACAGATACGCAGTATTTT.

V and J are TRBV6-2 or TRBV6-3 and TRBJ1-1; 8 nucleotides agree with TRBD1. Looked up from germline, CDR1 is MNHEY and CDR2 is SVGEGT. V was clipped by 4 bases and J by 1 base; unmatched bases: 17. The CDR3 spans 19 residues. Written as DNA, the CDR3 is TGTGCCAGCAGTTCTTACCTATATCAGGGGGCGAATGGGAACACTGAAGCTTTCTTT. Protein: CASSSYLYQGANGNTEAFF.

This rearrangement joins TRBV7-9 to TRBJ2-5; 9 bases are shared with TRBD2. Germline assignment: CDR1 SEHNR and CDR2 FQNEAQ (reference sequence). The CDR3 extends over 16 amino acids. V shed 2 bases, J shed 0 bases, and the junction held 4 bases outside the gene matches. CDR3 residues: CASSLSIAGDQETQYF. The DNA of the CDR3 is TGTGCCAGCAGCTTATCGATAGCGGGGGACCAAGAGACCCAGTACTTC.

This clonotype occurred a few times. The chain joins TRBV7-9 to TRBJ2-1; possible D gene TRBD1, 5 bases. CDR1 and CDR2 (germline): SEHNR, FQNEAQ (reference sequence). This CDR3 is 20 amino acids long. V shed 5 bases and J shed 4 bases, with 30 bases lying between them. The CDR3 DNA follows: TGTGCCAGCAGCGTATCCGATCCCTTCGGTGGCAGGGTGACTTACAATGAGCAGTTCTTC. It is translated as CASSVSDPFGGRVTYNEQFF.

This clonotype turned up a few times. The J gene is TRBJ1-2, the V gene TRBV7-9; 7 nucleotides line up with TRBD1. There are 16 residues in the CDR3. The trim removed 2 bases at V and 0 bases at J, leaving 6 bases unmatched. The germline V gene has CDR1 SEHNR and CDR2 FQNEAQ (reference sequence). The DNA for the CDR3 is TGTGCCAGCAGCTTACCGACAGGGACAGCTAACTATGGCTACACCTTC. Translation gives CASSLPTGTANYGYTF.

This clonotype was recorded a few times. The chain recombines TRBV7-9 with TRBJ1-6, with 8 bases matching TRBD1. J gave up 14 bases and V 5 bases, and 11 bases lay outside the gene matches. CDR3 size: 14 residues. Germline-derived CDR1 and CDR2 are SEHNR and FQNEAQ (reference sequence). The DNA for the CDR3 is TGTGCCAGCAGCCCAGGGGGCGGGTTTTGGACCCTCCACTTT. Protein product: CASSPGGGFWTLHF.

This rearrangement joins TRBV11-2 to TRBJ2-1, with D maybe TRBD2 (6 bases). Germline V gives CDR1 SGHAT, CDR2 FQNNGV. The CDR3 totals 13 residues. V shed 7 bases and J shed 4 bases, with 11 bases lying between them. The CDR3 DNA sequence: TGTGCCAGCACCTCTCGGGGGTACAATGAGCAGTTCTTC. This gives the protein CASTSRGYNEQFF.

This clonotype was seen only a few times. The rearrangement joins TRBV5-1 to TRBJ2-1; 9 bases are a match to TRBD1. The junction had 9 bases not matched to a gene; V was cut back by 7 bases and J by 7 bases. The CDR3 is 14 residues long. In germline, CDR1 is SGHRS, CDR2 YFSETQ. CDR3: CASRRDRVVNEQFF. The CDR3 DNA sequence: TGCGCCAGCCGCCGGGACAGGGTGGTTAATGAGCAGTTCTTC.

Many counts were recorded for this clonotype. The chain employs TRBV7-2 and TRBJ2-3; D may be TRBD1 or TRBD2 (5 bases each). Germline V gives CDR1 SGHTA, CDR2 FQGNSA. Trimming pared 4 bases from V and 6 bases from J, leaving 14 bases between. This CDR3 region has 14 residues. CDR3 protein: CASSSGLGRDTQYF. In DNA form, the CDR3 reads TGTGCCAGCAGCTCGGGGCTGGGAAGGGATACGCAGTATTTT.

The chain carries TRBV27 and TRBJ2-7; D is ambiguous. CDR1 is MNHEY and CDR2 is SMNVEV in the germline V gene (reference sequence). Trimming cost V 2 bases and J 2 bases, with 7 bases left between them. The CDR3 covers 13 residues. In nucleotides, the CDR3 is TGTGCCAGCAGTTTACGGGTTACCTACGAGCAGTACTTC. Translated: CASSLRVTYEQYF.

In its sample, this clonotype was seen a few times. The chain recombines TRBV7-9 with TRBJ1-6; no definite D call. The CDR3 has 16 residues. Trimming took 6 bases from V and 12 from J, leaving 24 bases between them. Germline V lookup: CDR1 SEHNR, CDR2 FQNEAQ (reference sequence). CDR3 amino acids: CASRIATQNLMGPLHF. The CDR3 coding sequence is TGTGCCAGCAGAATCGCGACACAAAACCTAATGGGACCCCTCCACTTT.

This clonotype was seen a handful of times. Written as DNA, the CDR3 is TGCGCCAGCAGCCAAGGACTAGCGGCGTACAATGAGCAGTTCTTC. It specifies CASSQGLAAYNEQFF. The chain employs TRBV4-3 and TRBJ2-1; 9 bases map to TRBD2. The CDR3 is made up of 15 amino acids. J was trimmed by 4 bases and V by 1 base; bases with no gene match: 2. CDR1 is LGHNA and CDR2 is YSLEER in the germline V gene.

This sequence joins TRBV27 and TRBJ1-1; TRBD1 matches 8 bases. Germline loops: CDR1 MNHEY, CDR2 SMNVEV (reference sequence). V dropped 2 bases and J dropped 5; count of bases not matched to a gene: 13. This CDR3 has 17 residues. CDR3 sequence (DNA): TGTGCCAGCAGTTTACGCGCAGGGGGCGTTTTTGGAACTGAAGCTTTCTTT. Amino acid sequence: CASSLRAGGVFGTEAFF.

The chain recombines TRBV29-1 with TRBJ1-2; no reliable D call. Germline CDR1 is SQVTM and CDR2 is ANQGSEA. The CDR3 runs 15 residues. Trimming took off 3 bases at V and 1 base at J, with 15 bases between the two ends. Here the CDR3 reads CSVDRYRPGNYGYTF. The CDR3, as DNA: TGCAGCGTTGACCGATACCGCCCCGGTAACTATGGCTACACCTTC.

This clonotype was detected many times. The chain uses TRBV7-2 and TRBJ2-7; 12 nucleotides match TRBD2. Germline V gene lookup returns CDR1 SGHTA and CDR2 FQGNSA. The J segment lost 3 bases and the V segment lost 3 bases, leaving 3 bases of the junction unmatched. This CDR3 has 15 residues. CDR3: CASSFGLAGSYEQYF. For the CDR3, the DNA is TGTGCCAGCAGCTTTGGACTAGCGGGGAGCTACGAGCAGTACTTC.

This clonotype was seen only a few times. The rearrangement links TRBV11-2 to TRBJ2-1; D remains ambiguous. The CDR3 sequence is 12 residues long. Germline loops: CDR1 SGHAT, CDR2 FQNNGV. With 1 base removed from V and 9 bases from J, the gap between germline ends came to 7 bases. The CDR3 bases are TGTGCCAGCAGCTTAGGTGGCAGTGAGCAGTTCTTC. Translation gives CASSLGGSEQFF.

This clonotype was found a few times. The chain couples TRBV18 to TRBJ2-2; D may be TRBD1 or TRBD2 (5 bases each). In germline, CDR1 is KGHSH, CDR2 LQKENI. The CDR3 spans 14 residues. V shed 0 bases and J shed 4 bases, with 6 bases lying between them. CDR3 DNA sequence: TGTGCCAGCTCACCACCGAGGGGCACCGGGGAGCTGTTTTTT. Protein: CASSPPRGTGELFF.

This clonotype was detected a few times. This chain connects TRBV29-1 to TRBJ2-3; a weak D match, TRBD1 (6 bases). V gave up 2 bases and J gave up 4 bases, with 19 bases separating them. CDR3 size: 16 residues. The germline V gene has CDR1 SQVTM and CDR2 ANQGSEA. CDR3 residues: CSVERGRGISADTQYF. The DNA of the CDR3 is TGCAGCGTTGAAAGAGGCAGGGGCATCTCGGCAGATACGCAGTATTTT.

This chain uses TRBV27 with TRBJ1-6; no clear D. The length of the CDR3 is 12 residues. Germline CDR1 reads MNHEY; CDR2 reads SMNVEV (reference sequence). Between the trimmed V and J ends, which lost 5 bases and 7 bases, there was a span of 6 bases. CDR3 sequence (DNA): TGTGCCAGCAGTGTAGGGAATTCACCCCTCCACTTT. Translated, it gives CASSVGNSPLHF.

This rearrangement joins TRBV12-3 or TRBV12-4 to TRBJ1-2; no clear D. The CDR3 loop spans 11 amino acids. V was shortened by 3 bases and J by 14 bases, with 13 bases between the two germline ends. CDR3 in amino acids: CASSFSQVKTF. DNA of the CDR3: TGTGCCAGCAGTTTTTCGCAGGTTAAAACCTTC.

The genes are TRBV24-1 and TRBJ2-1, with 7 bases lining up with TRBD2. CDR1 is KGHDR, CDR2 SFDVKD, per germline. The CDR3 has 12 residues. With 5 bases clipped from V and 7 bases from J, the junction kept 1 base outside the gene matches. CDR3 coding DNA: TGTGCCACCAGTGGGGGGGGAAATGAGCAGTTCTTC. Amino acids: CATSGGGNEQFF.

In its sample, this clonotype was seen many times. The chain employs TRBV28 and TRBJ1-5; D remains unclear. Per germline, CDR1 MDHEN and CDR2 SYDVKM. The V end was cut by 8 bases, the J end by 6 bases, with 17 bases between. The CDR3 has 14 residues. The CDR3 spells CASQPEGSGQPQHF. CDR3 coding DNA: TGTGCCAGCCAACCTGAGGGATCGGGTCAGCCCCAGCATTTT.

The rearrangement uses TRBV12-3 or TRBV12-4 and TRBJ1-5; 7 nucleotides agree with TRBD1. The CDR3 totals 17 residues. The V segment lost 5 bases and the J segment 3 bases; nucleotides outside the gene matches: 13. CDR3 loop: CASSPTGLTGYNQPQHF. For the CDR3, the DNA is TGTGCCAGCAGTCCGACAGGGTTGACGGGATACAATCAGCCCCAGCATTTT.

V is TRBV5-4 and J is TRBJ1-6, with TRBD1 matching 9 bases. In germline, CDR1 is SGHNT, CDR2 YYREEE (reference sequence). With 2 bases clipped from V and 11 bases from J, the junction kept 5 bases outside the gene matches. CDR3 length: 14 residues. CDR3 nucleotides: TGTGCCAGCAGCTTCGGACAGGGGATCGCACCCCTCCACTTT. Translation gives CASSFGQGIAPLHF.

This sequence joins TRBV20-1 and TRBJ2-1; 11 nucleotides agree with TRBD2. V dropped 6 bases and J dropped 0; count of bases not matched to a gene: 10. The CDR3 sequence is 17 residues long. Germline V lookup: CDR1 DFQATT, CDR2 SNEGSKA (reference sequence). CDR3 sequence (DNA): TGCAGTGCGTCGTTAGGGACTAGCGGAATCTCCTACAATGAGCAGTTCTTC. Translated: CSASLGTSGISYNEQFF.